This T cell receptor beta chain was profiled in a study of graft-versus-host responses after intestinal transplantation. V was trimmed by 1 base and J by 0 bases, leaving 18 bases between them. The CDR3 extends over 18 amino acids. In germline, CDR1 is SGHVS, CDR2 FNYEAQ. Profiling relied on immunoSEQ multiplex PCR, and the TCRdb table lists in-frame clones only, not all of them. The table has 85,000 to 100,000 clones, around 90% seen once. A note on this clone: Its antigen is currently unknown.

Source: unstimulated CD8+ T cells sorted from spleen or lymph node cells, taken before transplant. V gene TRBV7-6 combines with J gene TRBJ1-1, with D possibly being TRBD1 (6 bases). This sequence was found in a human donor who was the organ donor for an intestinal transplant. This CDR3 reads CASSLGGSLQGMNTEAFF. The CDR3 nucleotides are TGTGCCAGCAGCTTAGGGGGGTCTCTACAGGGAATGAACACTGAAGCTTTCTTT.